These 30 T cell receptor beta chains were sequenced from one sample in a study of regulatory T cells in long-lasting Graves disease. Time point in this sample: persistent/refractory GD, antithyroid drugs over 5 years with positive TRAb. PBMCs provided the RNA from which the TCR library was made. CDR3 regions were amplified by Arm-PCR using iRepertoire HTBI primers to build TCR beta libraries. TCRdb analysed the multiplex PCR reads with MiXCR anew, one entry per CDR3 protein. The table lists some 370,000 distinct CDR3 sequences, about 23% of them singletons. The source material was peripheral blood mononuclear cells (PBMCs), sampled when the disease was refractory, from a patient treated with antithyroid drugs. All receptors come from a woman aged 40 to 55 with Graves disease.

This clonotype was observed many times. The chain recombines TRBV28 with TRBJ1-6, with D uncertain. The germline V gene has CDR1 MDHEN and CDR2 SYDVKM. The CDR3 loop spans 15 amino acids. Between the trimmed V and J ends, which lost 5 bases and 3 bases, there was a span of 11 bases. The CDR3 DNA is TGTGCCAGCAGTCTAGACCTAAGCTATAATTCACCCCTCCACTTT. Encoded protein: CASSLDLSYNSPLHF.

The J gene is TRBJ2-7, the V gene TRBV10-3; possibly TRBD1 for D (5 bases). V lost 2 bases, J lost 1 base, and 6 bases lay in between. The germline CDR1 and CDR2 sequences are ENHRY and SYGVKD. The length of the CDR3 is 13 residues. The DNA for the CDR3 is TGTGCCATCAGTGAGGCAGGGTCCTACGAGCAGTACTTC. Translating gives CAISEAGSYEQYF.

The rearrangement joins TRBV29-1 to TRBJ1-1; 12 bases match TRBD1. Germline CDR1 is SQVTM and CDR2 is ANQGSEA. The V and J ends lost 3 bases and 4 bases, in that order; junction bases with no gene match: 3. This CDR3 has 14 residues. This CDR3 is CSVEGQGATTEAFF. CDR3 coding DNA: TGCAGCGTTGAGGGACAGGGGGCGACCACTGAAGCTTTCTTT.

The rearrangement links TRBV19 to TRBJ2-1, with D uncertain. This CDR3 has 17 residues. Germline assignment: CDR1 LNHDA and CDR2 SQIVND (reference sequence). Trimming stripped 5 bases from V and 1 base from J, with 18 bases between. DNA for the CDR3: TGTGCCAGTAGTGGTGGAAATCTGGTGGGGTCCTACAATGAGCAGTTCTTC. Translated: CASSGGNLVGSYNEQFF.

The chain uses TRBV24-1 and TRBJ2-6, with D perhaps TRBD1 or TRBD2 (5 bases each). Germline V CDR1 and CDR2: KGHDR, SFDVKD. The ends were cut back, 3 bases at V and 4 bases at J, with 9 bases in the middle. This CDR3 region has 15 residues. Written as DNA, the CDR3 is TGTGCCACCAGTGATCCGGGGCTCGGGGCCAACGTCCTGACTTTC. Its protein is CATSDPGLGANVLTF.

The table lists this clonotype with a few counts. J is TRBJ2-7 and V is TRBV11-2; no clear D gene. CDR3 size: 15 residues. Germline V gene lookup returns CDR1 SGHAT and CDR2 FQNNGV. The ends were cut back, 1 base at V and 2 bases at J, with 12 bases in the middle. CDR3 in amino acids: CASSLVFNSAYEQYF. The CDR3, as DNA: TGTGCCAGCAGCTTAGTTTTTAATTCTGCCTACGAGCAGTACTTC.

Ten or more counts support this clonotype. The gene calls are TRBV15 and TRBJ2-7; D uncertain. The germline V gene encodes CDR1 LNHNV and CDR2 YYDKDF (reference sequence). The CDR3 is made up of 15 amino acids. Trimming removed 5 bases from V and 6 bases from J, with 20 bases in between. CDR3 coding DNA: TGTGCCACCAGCTTCATCGTGGGGTCCGGGTTCGAGCAGTACTTC. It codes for CATSFIVGSGFEQYF.

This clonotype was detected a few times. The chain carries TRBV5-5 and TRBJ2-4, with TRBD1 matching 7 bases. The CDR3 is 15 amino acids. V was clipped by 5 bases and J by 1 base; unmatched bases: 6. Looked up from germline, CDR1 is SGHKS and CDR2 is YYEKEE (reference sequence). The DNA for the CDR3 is TGTGCCAGCAGTTTAAGGACAGGTGCCAAAAACATTCAGTACTTC. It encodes CASSLRTGAKNIQYF.

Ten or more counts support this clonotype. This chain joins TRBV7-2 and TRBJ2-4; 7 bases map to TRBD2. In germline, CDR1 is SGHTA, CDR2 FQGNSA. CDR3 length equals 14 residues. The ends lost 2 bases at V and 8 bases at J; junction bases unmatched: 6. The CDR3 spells CASSLLGGSDIQYF. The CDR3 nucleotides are TGTGCCAGCAGCTTACTAGGCGGGAGTGACATTCAGTACTTC.

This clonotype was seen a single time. The CDR3 reads CASSEDRGPNEQFF. Written as DNA, the CDR3 is TGTGCCAGCAGTGAAGACAGGGGGCCCAATGAGCAGTTCTTC. The V and J genes are TRBV6-2 or TRBV6-3 and TRBJ2-1, with TRBD1 matching over 10 bases. The junction had 4 bases not matched to a gene; V was cut back by 5 bases and J by 6 bases. The CDR3 runs 14 residues. Germline CDR1 is MNHEY and CDR2 is SVGEGT.

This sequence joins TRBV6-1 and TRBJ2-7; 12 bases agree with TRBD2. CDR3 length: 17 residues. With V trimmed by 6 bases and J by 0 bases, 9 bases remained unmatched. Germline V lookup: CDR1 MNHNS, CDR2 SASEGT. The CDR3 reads CASSQRTSGMSSYEQYF. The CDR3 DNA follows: TGTGCCAGCAGCCAACGGACTAGCGGGATGAGCTCCTACGAGCAGTACTTC.

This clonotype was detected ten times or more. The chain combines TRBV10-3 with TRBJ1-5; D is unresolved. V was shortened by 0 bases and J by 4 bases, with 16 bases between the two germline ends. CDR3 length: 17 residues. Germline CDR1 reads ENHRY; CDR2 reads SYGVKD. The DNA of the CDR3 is TGTGCCATCAGTGAGTCTTCCCTCGCAGAGGGAAATCAGCCCCAGCATTTT. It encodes CAISESSLAEGNQPQHF.

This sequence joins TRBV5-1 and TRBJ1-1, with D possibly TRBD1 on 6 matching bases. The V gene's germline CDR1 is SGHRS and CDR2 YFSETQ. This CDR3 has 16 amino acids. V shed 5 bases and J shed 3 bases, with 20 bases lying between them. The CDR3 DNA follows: TGCGCCAGCAGTCCACAGGGAGCGCTTTGGTACACTGAAGCTTTCTTT. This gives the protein CASSPQGALWYTEAFF.

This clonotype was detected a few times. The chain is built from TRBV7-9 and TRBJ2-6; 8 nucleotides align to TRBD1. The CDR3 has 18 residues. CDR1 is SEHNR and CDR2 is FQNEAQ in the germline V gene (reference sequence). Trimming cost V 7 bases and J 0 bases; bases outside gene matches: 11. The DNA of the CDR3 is TGTGCCAGCAACGCGGCGGGGACAGGCAGCTCTGGGGCCAACGTCCTGACTTTC. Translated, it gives CASNAAGTGSSGANVLTF.

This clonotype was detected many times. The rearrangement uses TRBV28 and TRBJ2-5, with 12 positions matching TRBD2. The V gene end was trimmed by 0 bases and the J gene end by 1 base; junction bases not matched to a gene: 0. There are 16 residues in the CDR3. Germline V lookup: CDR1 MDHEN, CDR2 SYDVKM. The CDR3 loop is CASSLWGLAGQETQYF. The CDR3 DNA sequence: TGTGCCAGCAGTTTATGGGGACTAGCGGGCCAAGAGACCCAGTACTTC.

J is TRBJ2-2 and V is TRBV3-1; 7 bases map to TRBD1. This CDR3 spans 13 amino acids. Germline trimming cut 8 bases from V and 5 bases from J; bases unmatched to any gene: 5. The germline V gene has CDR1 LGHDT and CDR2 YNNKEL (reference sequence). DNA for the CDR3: TGTGCCAGCCGGACAGGACCGACCGGGGAGCTGTTTTTT. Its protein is CASRTGPTGELFF.

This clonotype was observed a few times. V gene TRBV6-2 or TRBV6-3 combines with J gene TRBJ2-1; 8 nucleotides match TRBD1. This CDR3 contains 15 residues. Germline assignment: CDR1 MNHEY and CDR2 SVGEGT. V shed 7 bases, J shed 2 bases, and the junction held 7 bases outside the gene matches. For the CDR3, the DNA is TGTGCCAGCACCAATGCAGGGGGCGCCTACAATGAGCAGTTCTTC. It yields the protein CASTNAGGAYNEQFF.

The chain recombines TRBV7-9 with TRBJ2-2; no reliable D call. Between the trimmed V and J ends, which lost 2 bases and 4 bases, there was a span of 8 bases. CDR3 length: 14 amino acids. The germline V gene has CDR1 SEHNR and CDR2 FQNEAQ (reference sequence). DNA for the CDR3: TGTGCCAGCAGCTTACAGGACGGCACCGGGGAGCTGTTTTTT. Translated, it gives CASSLQDGTGELFF.

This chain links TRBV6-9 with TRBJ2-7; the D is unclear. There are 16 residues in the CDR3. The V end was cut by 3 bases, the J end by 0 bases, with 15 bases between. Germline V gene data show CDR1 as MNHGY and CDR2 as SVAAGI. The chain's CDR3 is CASSYQMTVRSYEQYF. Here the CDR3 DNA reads TGTGCCAGCAGTTACCAAATGACTGTACGCTCCTACGAGCAGTACTTC.

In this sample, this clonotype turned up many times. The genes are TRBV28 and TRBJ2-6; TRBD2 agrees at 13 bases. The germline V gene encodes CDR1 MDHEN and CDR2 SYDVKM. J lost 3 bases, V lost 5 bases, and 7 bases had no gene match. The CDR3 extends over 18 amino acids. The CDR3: CASSPGLAGVDGANVLTF. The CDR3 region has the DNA TGTGCCAGCAGTCCCGGACTAGCGGGAGTCGATGGGGCCAACGTCCTGACTTTC.

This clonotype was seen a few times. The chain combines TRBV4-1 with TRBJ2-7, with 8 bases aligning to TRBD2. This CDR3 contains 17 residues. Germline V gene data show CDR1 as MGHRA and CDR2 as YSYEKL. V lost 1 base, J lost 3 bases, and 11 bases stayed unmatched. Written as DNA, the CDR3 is TGCGCCAGCAGCCAAGGAGGGGATCGCGGGGGGTTCTACGAGCAGTACTTC. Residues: CASSQGGDRGGFYEQYF.

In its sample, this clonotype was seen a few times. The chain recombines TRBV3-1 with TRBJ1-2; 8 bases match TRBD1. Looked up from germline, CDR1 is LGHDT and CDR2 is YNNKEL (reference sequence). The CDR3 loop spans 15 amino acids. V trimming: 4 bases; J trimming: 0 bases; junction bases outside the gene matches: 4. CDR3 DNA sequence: TGTGCCAGCAGCCGAGGGGACAGGTCTAACTATGGCTACACCTTC. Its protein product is CASSRGDRSNYGYTF.

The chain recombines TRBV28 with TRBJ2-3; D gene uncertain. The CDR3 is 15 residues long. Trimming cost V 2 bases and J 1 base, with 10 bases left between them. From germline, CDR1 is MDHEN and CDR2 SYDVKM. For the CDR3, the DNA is TGTGCCAGCAGTTTAGTAGGAGCTGGCACAGATACGCAGTATTTT. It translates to CASSLVGAGTDTQYF. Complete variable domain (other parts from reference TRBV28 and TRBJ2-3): DVKVTQSSRYLVKRTGEKVFLECVQDMDHENMFWYRQDPGLGLRLIYFSYDVKMKEKGDIPEGYSVSREKKERFSLILESASTNQTSMYLCASSLVGAGTDTQYFGPGTRLTVL.

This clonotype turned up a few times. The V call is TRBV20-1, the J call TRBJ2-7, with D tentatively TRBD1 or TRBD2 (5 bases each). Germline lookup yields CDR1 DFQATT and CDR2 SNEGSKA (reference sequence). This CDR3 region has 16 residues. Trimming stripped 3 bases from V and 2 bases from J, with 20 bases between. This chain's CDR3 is CSARLSPNQGPYEQYF. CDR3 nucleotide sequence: TGCAGTGCTAGGCTCTCCCCAAACCAGGGACCCTACGAGCAGTACTTC.

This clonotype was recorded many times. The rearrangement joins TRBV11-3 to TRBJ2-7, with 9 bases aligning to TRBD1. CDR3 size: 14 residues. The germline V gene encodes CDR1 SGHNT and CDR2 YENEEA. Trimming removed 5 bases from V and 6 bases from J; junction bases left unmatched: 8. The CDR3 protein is CASSTRDRVGEQYF. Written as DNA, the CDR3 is TGTGCCAGCAGCACGCGGGACAGGGTGGGCGAGCAGTACTTC.

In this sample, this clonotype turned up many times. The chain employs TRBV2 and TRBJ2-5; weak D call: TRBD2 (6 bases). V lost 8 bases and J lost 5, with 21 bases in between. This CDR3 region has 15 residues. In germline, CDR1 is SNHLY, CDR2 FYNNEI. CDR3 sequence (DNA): TGTGCCAGCGGTAACCGGGCCCAGGAGGGGGAGACCCAGTACTTC. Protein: CASGNRAQEGETQYF.

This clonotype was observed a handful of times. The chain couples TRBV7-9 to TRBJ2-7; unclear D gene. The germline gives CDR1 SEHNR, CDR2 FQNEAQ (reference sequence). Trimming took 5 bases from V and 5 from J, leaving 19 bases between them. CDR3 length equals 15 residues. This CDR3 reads CASSHPPAGRDEQYF. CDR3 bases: TGTGCCAGCAGCCATCCTCCGGCAGGACGAGACGAGCAGTACTTC.

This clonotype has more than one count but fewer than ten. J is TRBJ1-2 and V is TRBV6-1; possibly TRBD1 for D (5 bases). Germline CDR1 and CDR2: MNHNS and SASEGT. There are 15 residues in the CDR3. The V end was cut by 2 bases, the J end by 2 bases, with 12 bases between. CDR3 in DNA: TGTGCCAGCAGTGAAAAGGGCGGGGGAAACTATGGCTACACCTTC. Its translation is CASSEKGGGNYGYTF.

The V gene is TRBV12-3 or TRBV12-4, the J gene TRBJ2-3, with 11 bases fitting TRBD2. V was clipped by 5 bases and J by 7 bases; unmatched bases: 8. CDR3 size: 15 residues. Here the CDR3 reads CASSNQLAGVHTQYF. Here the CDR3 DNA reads TGTGCCAGCAGTAACCAACTAGCGGGAGTCCATACGCAGTATTTT.

CDR3 sequence (DNA): TGTGCCAGCAACCAAGGGGGGGGCACGAACACCGGGGAGCTGTTTTTT. This sequence encodes CASNQGGGTNTGELFF. The chain joins TRBV9 to TRBJ2-2; TRBD2 might be the D (7 bases). Deletions cut 6 bases from V and 0 bases from J, with 15 bases between. The germline gives CDR1 SGDLS, CDR2 YYNGEE. The CDR3 is 16 amino acids. Looking up the rest from reference TRBV9 and TRBJ2-2 gives the full variable domain: DSGVTQTPKHLITATGQRVTLRCSPRSGDLSVYWYQQSLDQGLQFLIQYYNGEERAKGNILERFSAQQFPDLHSELNLSSLELGDSALYFCASNQGGGTNTGELFFGEGSRLTVL.